The clone carrying this T cell receptor (beta chain) was found a few times. Its antigen is still unknown. The sample is drawn from a study of response to subunit inactivated influenza vaccine. Study-wide findings and caveats: The authors suggested that every seasonal influenza vaccination recruits few new T cells.

TCRdb called the RT-PCR reads again in MiXCR, with one record for every CDR3 protein. The repertoire holds about 480,000 distinct CDR3 sequences, with 13% as singletons. The material sequenced was PBMCs from blood, taken 40 to 50 days after vaccination. The TCR comes from a man aged 50-59 years who received an inactivated influenza vaccine.

The DNA for the CDR3 is TGTGCCAGCAGCCAAGACCGACAGGGGTGGAATGAGCAGTTCTTC. As protein: CASSQDRQGWNEQFF. This rearrangement joins TRBV4-2 to TRBJ2-1; 8 bases agree with TRBD1. Per germline, CDR1 LGHNA and CDR2 YNFKEQ. This CDR3 has 15 residues. The ends lost 0 bases at V and 7 bases at J; junction bases unmatched: 5.